The 14 T cell receptor beta chains given below trace back to one sample, sequenced in a study of vaccination effects on CD4 cells after COVID-19. Before any sequencing was done, the ViraFEST assay used viral peptide pools to expand antigen-specific CD4+ T cells. Following a 10-day culture, CD4+ T cells were purified. Participants got two doses of BNT162b2 or mRNA-1273 vaccine. No cognate antigen is known for these TCRs. Measured with immunoSEQ multiplex PCR; TCRdb has only the in-frame clones, and not every one. The repertoire consists of under 20,000 clones, with roughly 70% occurring once and the leading ten covering approximately 10%. Sequenced material: CD4+ T cells from PBMCs cultured with SARS-CoV-2 spike peptides, taken after COVID-19 vaccination. Every receptor here comes from a human donor who received a COVID-19 vaccine.

The gene calls are TRBV2 and TRBJ1-1; D is perhaps TRBD1 (6 bases). Germline CDR1 and CDR2: SNHLY and FYNNEI. Trimming removed 6 bases from V and 1 base from J, with 15 bases in between. The CDR3 has 15 amino acids. CDR3 nucleotides: TGTGCCAGCAGAGCGGGGGCCAGAGAGAACACTGAAGCTTTCTTT. This sequence encodes CASRAGARENTEAFF.

The V gene is TRBV5-1, the J gene TRBJ2-5; TRBD2 agrees at 8 bases. V lost 3 bases and J lost 5; bases outside the gene matches: 6. The CDR3 consists of 14 residues. Germline V gives CDR1 SGHRS, CDR2 YFSETQ. CDR3 protein: CASSSRGGGETQYF. For the CDR3, the DNA is TGCGCCAGCAGCTCCCGGGGGGGCGGTGAGACCCAGTACTTC.

This chain joins TRBV9 and TRBJ1-2, with no clear D. This CDR3 region has 16 residues. Looked up from germline, CDR1 is SGDLS and CDR2 is YYNGEE. The V gene lost 4 bases and the J gene lost 4 bases, with 20 bases spanning the gap. The DNA of the CDR3 is TGTGCCAGCAGCCCCGGGCCCCTCCTCGCTCTCTATGGCTACACCTTC. Translated, it gives CASSPGPLLALYGYTF.

A few counts support this clone. The rearrangement links TRBV29-1 to TRBJ2-3; the D is unclear. Trimming left V 3 bases short and J 6 bases short, with 1 base between. Germline CDR1 is SQVTM and CDR2 is ANQGSEA. The CDR3 totals 9 residues. CDR3 nucleotides: TGCAGCGTTGAGGATACGCAGTATTTT. Translated: CSVEDTQYF.

This clone came up a few times. The rearrangement uses TRBV12-3 or TRBV12-4 and TRBJ1-2; D remains unclear. This CDR3 has 12 residues. V was clipped by 6 bases and J by 8 bases, with 13 bases between them. The CDR3 sequence is CASSNSGRGYTF. In nucleotides, the CDR3 is TGTGCCAGCAGCAACAGTGGTCGAGGCTACACCTTC.

J is TRBJ1-1 and V is TRBV5-4, with D uncertain. The CDR3 has 13 residues. The germline V and J ends were trimmed by 2 bases and 1 base, with 6 bases remaining between them. CDR1 SGHNT and CDR2 YYREEE come from the germline V gene (reference sequence). CDR3 loop: CASSFPPNTEAFF. CDR3 DNA sequence: TGTGCCAGCAGCTTTCCCCCGAACACTGAAGCTTTCTTT.

The J gene is TRBJ2-2, the V gene TRBV14, with 10 bases lining up with TRBD2. The CDR3 is 17 residues long. J gave up 5 bases and V 5 bases, and 11 bases lay outside the gene matches. In germline, CDR1 is SGHDN, CDR2 FVKESK. CDR3 sequence: CASSFKAGGAGTGELFF. The CDR3 DNA is TGTGCCAGCAGCTTTAAAGCGGGAGGGGCGGGGACCGGGGAGCTGTTTTTT.

This clone was seen only once. The chain combines TRBV18 with TRBJ1-2, with no clear D. The CDR3 covers 12 residues. The V gene's germline CDR1 is KGHSH and CDR2 LQKENI. V dropped 2 bases and J dropped 8 bases, with 9 bases sitting between them. CDR3 sequence (DNA): TGTGCCAGCTCACCAGGGTCCGGCGGCTACACCTTC. This encodes CASSPGSGGYTF.

The gene calls are TRBV5-1 and TRBJ2-3, with 14 bases aligning to TRBD2. The CDR3 has 16 residues. Germline CDR1 is SGHRS and CDR2 is YFSETQ. After removal of 4 bases from V and 4 bases from J, the junction contained 5 bases not matched to a gene. The chain's CDR3 is CASSLRTSGRSDTQYF. CDR3 DNA sequence: TGCGCCAGCAGCCTTCGGACTAGCGGGAGGTCAGATACGCAGTATTTT.

This clone was observed a few times. The chain has TRBV4-1 and TRBJ1-1; possibly TRBD1 for D (6 bases). This CDR3 comprises 13 residues. Germline V gene data show CDR1 as MGHRA and CDR2 as YSYEKL. With 6 bases removed from V and 5 bases from J, the gap between germline ends came to 13 bases. The CDR3 DNA reads as TGCGCCAGCAGGCGGGGGCAGAGTACTGAAGCTTTCTTT. Its protein product is CASRRGQSTEAFF.

The V gene is TRBV5-6, the J gene TRBJ1-3, with D possibly TRBD1 on 6 matching bases. Trimming removed 1 base from V and 4 bases from J, with 15 bases in between. CDR3 length: 16 residues. In germline, CDR1 is SGHDT, CDR2 YYEEEE. The CDR3 DNA sequence: TGTGCCAGCAGCTTGTGGGGAGCAGGGGACGGAAACACCATATATTTT. This codes for CASSLWGAGDGNTIYF.

This chain connects TRBV11-2 to TRBJ2-3; D not resolved. Trimming shortened V by 4 bases and J by 6 bases, and 8 bases separated the two germline ends. Germline V gene sequence: CDR1 SGHAT, CDR2 FQNNGV. This CDR3 is 12 amino acids long. The CDR3 here is CASSSQRDTQYF. The CDR3 nucleotides read TGTGCCAGCAGCTCCCAGAGGGATACGCAGTATTTT.

This chain links TRBV5-1 with TRBJ2-4; TRBD2 matches at 7 bases. Looked up from germline, CDR1 is SGHRS and CDR2 is YFSETQ. The J segment lost 1 base and the V segment lost 4 bases, leaving 8 bases of the junction unmatched. This CDR3 is built from 16 residues. CDR3: CASSPGEGWAKNIQYF. Here the CDR3 DNA reads TGCGCCAGCAGCCCCGGGGAGGGGTGGGCCAAAAACATTCAGTACTTC.

The CDR3 is CASSIGTSGSRSREQFF. The CDR3 nucleotides read TGTGCCAGCAGCATCGGGACTAGCGGGAGCCGTAGCCGTGAGCAGTTCTTC. The chain has TRBV11-3 and TRBJ2-1, with 14 bases fitting TRBD2. The CDR3 is made up of 17 amino acids. V shed 5 bases, J shed 9 bases, and the junction held 12 bases outside the gene matches. Germline lookup yields CDR1 SGHNT and CDR2 YENEEA.